Following are 8 T cell receptor beta chains from one sample sequenced in a study of blood T cell repertoires in COVID-19. Clones were read by immunoSEQ multiplex PCR, and TCRdb kept only the in-frame ones, dropping some. The sample includes 170,000 or so clones, roughly 86% of them seen just once. Sequences were obtained from peripheral blood. The receptor source for this set is a man aged 35-49 years with active or convalescent COVID-19.

The chain recombines TRBV3-1 (or the pseudogene TRBV3-2) with TRBJ1-2; D perhaps matches TRBD1 (5 bases). Trimming took 4 bases from V and 5 from J, leaving 17 bases between them. The CDR3 spans 15 residues. CDR1 and CDR2 (germline): LGHDT, YNNKEL (reference sequence). In DNA form, the CDR3 reads TGTGCCAGCAGCCCTTGGGACTTAACGGGGTATGGCTACACCTTC. Its translation: CASSPWDLTGYGYTF.

This clone was seen once. CDR3 DNA: TGTGCCAGCAGCCAATTCGACTCTTCAGCGGAGGGGTATGAGCAGTTCTTC. Translating it yields CASSQFDSSAEGYEQFF. This chain links TRBV3-1 (or the pseudogene TRBV3-2) with TRBJ2-1; a possible D gene is TRBD2 (6 bases). Germline V gene sequence: CDR1 LGHDT, CDR2 YNNKEL (reference sequence). Trimming pared 2 bases from V and 8 bases from J, leaving 22 bases between. The CDR3 runs 17 residues.

The CDR3 reads CASSGVPTGTEAFF. The CDR3 bases are TGTGCCAGCAGCGGTGTGCCGACAGGCACTGAAGCTTTCTTT. This chain uses TRBV27 with TRBJ1-1; D possibly corresponds to TRBD1 (6 bases). This CDR3 has 14 amino acids. Deletions cut 6 bases from V and 4 bases from J, with 15 bases between. Germline-derived CDR1 and CDR2 are MNHEY and SMNVEV (reference sequence).

CDR3 region: CASSLEGGSEKLFF. CDR3 in DNA: TGTGCCAGCAGCTTGGAAGGTGGGAGTGAAAAACTGTTTTTT. The genes are TRBV5-4 and TRBJ1-4, with unresolved D. Per the germline V gene, CDR1 is SGHNT and CDR2 is YYREEE (reference sequence). The CDR3 totals 14 residues. V was clipped by 0 bases and J by 7 bases, with 10 bases between them.

The genes are TRBV28 and TRBJ1-6, with D unresolved. In germline, CDR1 is MDHEN, CDR2 SYDVKM. V shed 5 bases and J shed 10 bases, with 15 bases lying between them. The CDR3 runs to 14 residues. The CDR3 is CASSPEELQSPLHF. DNA of the CDR3: TGTGCCAGCAGTCCAGAGGAGCTTCAGTCACCCCTCCACTTT. Full variable domain (remainder filled in from reference TRBV28 and TRBJ1-6): DVKVTQSSRYLVKRTGEKVFLECVQDMDHENMFWYRQDPGLGLRLIYFSYDVKMKEKGDIPEGYSVSREKKERFSLILESASTNQTSMYLCASSPEELQSPLHFGNGTRLTVT.

Written as DNA, the CDR3 is TGTGCCAGCAGAAAAGGACAGGATAGCAATCAGCCCCAGCATTTT. As protein: CASRKGQDSNQPQHF. The chain is built from TRBV6-6 and TRBJ1-5, with TRBD1 identical over 7 bases. Germline V gene lookup returns CDR1 MNHNY and CDR2 SVGAGI (reference sequence). Trimming removed 6 bases from V and 0 bases from J; junction bases left unmatched: 5. There are 15 residues in the CDR3.

A word on this clone: Other DNA sequences from this sample encode an identical CDR3 as well. This chain uses TRBV19 with TRBJ1-1; 7 bases fit TRBD1. The CDR3 extends over 14 amino acids. With V trimmed by 4 bases and J by 0 bases, 2 bases remained unmatched. CDR1 LNHDA and CDR2 SQIVND come from the germline V gene (reference sequence). CDR3 in DNA: TGTGCCAGTAGTAGGGACAGAGTGAACACTGAAGCTTTCTTT. Its translation is CASSRDRVNTEAFF.

The chain employs TRBV3-1 (or the pseudogene TRBV3-2) and TRBJ1-2; 8 bases map to TRBD1. The CDR3 has 15 residues. CDR1 and CDR2 (germline): LGHDT, YNNKEL (reference sequence). Trimming cost V 3 bases and J 8 bases; bases outside gene matches: 11. Written as DNA, the CDR3 is TGTGCCAGCAGCCAGCAGGGGGCAGGATTAGGGGGCTACACCTTC. Translated: CASSQQGAGLGGYTF.